This note documents a single TCR beta chain sequence. The target antigen is unknown. Only in-frame clones appear in the TCRdb table, and some are missing; sequencing was by immunoSEQ multiplex PCR. In the table there are 250,000 to 300,000 clones, approximately 89% of which are singletons. The source of the sample is a study of Ad26.COV2.S vaccination and SARS-CoV-2 variants. Whole-study findings and limits: It was reported that spike-specific CD8+ and CD4+ T cell responses were substantially broad after vaccination. Possibly, TCR breadth and depth analyses underestimated total T cell responses. Placebo recipients showed lower spike-specific TCR breadth than vaccinees.

The ends lost 5 bases at V and 6 bases at J; junction bases unmatched: 6. The CDR3 totals 14 residues. In germline, CDR1 is LGHNT, CDR2 FRNRAP. Sample treatment: 15 to 20 received Ad26.COV2.S at low or high dose, single or two shots; 5 received placebo; per-sample allocation not given. Specimen acquisition occurred on day 63 following the initial vaccine or placebo injection. It was Wuhan-strain SARS-CoV-2 spike that the Ad26 vaccine vector expressed. The sequence derives from a person between 18 and 59 years old who received the Ad26.COV2.S COVID-19 vaccine or a placebo. V usage is TRBV12-5 and J usage is TRBJ1-4, with 7 bases fitting TRBD1. The sequencing used peripheral blood, collected in a trial of Ad26.COV2.S vaccine versus placebo. Here the CDR3 DNA reads TGTGCTAGTGGTAGACACGACAGGGATGAAAAACTGTTTTTT. Translated, it gives CASGRHDRDEKLFF.